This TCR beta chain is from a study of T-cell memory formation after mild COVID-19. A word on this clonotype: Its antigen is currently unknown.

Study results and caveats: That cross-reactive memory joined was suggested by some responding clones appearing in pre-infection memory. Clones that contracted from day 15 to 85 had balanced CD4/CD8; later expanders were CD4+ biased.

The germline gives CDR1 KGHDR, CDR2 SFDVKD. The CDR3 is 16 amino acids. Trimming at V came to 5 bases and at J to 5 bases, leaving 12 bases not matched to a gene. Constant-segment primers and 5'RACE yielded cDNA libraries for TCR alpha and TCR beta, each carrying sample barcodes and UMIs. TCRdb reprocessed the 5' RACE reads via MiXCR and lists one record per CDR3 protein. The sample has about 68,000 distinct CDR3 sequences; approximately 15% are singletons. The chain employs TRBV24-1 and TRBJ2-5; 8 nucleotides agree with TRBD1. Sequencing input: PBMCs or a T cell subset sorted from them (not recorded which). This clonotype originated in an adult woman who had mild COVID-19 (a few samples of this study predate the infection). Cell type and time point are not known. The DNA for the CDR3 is TGTGCCACCAGTGGACCCCCCAGGGGGCTGATCGAGACCCAGTACTTC. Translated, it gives CATSGPPRGLIETQYF.